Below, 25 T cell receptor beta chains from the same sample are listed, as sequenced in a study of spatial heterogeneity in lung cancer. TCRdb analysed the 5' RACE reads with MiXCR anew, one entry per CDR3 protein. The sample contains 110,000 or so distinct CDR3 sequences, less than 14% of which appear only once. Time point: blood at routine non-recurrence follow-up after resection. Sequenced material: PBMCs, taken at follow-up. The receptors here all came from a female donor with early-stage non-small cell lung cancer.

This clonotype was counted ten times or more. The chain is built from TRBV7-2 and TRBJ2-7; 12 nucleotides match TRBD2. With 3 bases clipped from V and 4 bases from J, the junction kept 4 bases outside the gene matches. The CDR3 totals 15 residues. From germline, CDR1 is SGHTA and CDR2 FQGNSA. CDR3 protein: CASSLGLAGAYEQYF. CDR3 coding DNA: TGTGCCAGCAGCTTGGGACTAGCGGGTGCGTACGAGCAGTACTTC.

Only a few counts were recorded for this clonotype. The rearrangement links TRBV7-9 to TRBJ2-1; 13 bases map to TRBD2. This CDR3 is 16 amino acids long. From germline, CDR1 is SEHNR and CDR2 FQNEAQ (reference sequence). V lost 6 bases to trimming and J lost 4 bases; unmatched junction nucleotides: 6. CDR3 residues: CASSQPGLAGYNEQFF. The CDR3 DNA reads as TGTGCCAGCAGTCAACCGGGACTAGCGGGGTACAATGAGCAGTTCTTC.

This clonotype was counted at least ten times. The CDR3 sequence: CSVKQGLNTEAFF. In nucleotides, the CDR3 is TGCAGCGTTAAACAGGGATTGAACACTGAAGCTTTCTTT. V is TRBV29-1 and J is TRBJ1-1, with a weak D call TRBD1 (6 bases). Trimming left V 5 bases short and J 0 bases short, with 10 bases between. CDR3 length: 13 amino acids. Germline CDR1 reads SQVTM; CDR2 reads ANQGSEA. Filled out from reference TRBV29-1 and TRBJ1-1, the complete variable domain reads SAVISQKPSRDICQRGTSLTIQCQVDSQVTMMFWYRQQPGQSLTLIATANQGSEATYESGFVIDKFPISRPNLTFSTLTVSNMSPEDSSIYLCSVKQGLNTEAFFGQGTRLTVV.

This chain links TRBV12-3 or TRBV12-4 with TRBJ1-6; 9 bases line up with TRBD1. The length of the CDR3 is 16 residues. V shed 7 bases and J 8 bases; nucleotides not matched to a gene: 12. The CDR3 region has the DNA TGTGCCAGCAACCCGGGACAGGGACTATCCTATTCACCCCTCCACTTT. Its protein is CASNPGQGLSYSPLHF.

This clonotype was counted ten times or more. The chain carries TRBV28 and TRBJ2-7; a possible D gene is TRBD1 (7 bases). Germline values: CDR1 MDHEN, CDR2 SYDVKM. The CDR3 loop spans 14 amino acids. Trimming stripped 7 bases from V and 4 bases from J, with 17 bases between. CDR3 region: CASTSGDSQYEQYF. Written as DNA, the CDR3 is TGTGCCAGCACCTCGGGGGACAGCCAGTACGAGCAGTACTTC.

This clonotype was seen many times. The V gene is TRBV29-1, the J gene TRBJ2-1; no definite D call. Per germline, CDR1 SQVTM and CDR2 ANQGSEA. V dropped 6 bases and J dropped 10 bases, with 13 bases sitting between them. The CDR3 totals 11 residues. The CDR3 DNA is TGCAGCGTCCAGAAATCGGGCGAGCAGTTCTTC. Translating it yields CSVQKSGEQFF.

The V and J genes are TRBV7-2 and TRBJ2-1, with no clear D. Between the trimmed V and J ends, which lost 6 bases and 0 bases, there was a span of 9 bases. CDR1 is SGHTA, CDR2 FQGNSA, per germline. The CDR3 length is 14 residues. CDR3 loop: CASREISSYNEQFF. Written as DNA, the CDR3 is TGTGCCAGCAGAGAGATAAGCTCCTACAATGAGCAGTTCTTC.

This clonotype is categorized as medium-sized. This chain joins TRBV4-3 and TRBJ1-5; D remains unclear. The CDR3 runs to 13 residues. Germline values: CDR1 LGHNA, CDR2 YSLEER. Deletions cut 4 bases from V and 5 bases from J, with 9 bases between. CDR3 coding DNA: TGCGCCAGCAGCCTGGAAGAGGATCAGCCCCAGCATTTT. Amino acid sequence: CASSLEEDQPQHF.

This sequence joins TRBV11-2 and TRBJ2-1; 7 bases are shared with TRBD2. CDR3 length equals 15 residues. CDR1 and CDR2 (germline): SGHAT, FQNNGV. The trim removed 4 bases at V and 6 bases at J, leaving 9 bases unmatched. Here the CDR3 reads CASSSLGLAANEQFF. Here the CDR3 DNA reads TGTGCCAGCAGCTCTCTAGGCCTAGCGGCCAATGAGCAGTTCTTC.

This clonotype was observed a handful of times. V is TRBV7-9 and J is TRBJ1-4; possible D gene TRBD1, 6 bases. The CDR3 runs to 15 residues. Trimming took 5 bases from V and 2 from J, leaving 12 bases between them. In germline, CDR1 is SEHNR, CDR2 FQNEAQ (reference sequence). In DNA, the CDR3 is TGTGCCAGCAGCCACGGGACATTCACTAATGAAAAACTGTTTTTT. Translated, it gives CASSHGTFTNEKLFF.

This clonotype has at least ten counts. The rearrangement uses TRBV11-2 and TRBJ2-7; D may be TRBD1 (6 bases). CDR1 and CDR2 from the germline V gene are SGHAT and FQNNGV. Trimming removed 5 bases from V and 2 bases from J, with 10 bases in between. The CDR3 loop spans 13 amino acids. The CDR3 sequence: CASSPQGTYEQYF. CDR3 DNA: TGTGCCAGCAGCCCACAGGGAACCTACGAGCAGTACTTC.

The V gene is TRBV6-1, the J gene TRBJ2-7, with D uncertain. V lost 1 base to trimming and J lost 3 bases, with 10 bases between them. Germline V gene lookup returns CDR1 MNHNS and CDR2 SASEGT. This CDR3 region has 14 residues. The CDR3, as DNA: TGTGCCAGCAGTGAAGGGACGGGTTTCTACGAGCAGTACTTC. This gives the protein CASSEGTGFYEQYF.

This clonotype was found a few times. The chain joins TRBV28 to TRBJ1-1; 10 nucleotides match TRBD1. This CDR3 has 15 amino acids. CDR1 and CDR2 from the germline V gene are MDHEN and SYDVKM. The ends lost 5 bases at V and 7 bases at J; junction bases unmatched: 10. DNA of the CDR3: TGTGCCAGCAGTCCTCCAGTGACAGGGGGCCATGAAGCTTTCTTT. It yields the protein CASSPPVTGGHEAFF.

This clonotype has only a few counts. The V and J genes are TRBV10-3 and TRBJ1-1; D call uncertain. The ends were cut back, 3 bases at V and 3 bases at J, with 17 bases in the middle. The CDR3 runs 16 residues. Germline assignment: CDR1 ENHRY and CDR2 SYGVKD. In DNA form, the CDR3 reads TGTGCCATCAGTGATAGGCGGGGAGGCCGGGACACTGAAGCTTTCTTT. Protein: CAISDRRGGRDTEAFF.

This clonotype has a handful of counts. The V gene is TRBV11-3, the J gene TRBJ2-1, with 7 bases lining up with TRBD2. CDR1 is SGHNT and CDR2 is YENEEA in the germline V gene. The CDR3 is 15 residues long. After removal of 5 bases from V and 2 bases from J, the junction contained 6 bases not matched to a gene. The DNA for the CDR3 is TGTGCCAGCAGCGACCGACTAGCTGCCTACAATGAGCAGTTCTTC. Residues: CASSDRLAAYNEQFF.

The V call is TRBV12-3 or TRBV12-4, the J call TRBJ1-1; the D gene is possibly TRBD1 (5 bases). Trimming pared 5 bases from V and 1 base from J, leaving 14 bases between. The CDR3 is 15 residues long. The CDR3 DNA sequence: TGTGCCAGCAGTCCCGGGGCAGGGCGGAACACTGAAGCTTTCTTT. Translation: CASSPGAGRNTEAFF.

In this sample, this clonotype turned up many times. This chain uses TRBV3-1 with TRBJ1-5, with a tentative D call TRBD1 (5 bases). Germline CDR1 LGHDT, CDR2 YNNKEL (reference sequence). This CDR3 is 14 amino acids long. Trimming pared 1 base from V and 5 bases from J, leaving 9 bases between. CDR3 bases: TGTGCCAGCAGCCAAGCGGACACTTATCAGCCCCAGCATTTT. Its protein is CASSQADTYQPQHF.

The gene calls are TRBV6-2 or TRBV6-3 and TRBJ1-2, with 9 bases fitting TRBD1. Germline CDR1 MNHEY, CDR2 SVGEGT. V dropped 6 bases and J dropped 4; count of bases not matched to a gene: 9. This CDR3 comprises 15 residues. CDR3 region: CASRITGGGSYGYTF. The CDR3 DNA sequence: TGTGCCAGCAGGATTACAGGGGGCGGTAGCTATGGCTACACCTTC.

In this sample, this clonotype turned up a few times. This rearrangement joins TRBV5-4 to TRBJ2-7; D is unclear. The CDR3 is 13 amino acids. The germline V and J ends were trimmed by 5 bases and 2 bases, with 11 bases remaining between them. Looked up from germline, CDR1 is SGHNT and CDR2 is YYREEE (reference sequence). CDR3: CASSTMKTYEQYF. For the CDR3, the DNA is TGTGCCAGCAGTACTATGAAAACCTACGAGCAGTACTTC.

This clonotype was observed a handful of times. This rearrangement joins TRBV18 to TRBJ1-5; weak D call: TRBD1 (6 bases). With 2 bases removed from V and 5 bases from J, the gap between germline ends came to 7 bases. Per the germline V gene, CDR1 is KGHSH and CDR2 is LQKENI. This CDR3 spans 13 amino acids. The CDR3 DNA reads TGTGCCAGCTCACCAGGGGGCGATCAGCCCCAGCATTTT. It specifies CASSPGGDQPQHF.

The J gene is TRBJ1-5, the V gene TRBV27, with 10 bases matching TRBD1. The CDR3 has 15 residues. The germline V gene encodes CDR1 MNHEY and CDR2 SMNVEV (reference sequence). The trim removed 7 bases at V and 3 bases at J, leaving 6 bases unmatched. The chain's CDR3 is CASNSGQGPNQPQHF. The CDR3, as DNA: TGTGCCAGCAATTCGGGACAGGGGCCCAATCAGCCCCAGCATTTT.

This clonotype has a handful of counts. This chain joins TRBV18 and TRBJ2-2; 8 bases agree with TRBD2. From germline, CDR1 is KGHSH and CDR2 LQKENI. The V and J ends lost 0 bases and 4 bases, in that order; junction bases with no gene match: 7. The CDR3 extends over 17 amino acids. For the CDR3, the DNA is TGTGCCAGCTCACCACCGTCCAGCGGGGGCCCCACCGGGGAGCTGTTTTTT. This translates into CASSPPSSGGPTGELFF.

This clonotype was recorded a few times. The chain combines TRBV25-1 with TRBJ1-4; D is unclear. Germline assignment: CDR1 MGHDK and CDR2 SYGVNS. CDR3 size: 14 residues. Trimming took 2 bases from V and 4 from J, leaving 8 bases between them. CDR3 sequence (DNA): TGTGCCAGCAGTGAAGGCGGGGTTAATGAAAAACTGTTTTTT. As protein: CASSEGGVNEKLFF.

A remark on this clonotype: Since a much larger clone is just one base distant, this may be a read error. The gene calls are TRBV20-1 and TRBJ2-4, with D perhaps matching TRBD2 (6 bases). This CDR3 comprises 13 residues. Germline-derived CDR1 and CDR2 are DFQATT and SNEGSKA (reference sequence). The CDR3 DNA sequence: TGCGGTGCCGGGCGGGGCCTCAAAAACATTCAGTACTTC. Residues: CGAGRGLKNIQYF.

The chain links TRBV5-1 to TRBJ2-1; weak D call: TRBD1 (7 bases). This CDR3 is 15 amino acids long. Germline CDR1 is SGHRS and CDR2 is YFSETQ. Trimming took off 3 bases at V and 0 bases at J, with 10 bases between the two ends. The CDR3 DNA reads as TGCGCCAGCAGCTGGGGGGACAGCTCCTACAATGAGCAGTTCTTC. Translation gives CASSWGDSSYNEQFF.